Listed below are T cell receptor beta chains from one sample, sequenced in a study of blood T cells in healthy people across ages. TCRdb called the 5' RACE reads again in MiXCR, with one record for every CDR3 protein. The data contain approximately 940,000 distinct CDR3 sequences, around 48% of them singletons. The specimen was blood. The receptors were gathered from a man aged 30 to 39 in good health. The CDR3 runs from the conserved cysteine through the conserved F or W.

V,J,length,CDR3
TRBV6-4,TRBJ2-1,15,CASRGLAGGLDEQFF
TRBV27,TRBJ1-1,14,CASSFLTRNTEAFF
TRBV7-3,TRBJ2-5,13,CASSLSGDNEQYF
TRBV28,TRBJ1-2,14,CASSRGGINYGYTF
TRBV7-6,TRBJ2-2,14,CASSLDTNTGELFF
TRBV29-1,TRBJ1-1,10,CSVWDSEAFF
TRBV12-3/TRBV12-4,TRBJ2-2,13,CASSADVTGELFF
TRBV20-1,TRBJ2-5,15,CSVLMASGAQETQYF
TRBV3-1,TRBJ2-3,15,CASSQAASLADTQYF
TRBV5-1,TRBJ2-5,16,CASSLGNSGGQETQYF
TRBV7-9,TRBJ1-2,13,CAGSLAGSRGYTF
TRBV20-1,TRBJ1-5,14,CSARGNSDNQPQHF
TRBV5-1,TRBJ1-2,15,CASSLEGQTYYGYTF
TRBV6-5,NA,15,CASSYGDKTSGTQYF
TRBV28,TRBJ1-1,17,CASSFEGAATLNTEAFF
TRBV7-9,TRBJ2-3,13,CTSSWGALDTQYF
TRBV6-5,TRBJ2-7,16,CASSYYTGTGTHEQYF
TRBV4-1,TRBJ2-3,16,CASSPLAGGIENTQYF
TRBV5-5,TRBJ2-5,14,CASSPLADQETQYF
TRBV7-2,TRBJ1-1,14,CASSSPRGSTEAFF
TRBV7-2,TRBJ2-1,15,CASRSTGVSYNEQFF
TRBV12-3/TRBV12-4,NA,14,CASSLRPGIGEQYF
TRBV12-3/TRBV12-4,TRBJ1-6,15,CASSLSRGSSSPLHF
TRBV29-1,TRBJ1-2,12,CSVVGLRGGYTF
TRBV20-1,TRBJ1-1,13,CSARRGLGTEAFF
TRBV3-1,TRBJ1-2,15,CASSLLGGRDYGYTF
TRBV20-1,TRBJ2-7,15,CSARDRAYGTYEQYF
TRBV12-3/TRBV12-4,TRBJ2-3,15,CASSFTSGCTDTQYF
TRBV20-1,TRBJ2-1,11,CSARAQGGQFF
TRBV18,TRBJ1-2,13,CASSYNKPYGYTF
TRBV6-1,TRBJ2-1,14,CASSRMMGHNEQFF
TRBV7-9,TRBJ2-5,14,CASSFEAGGETQYF
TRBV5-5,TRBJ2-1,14,CASSFFTSVGEQFF
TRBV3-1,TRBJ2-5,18,CASSQDLMGGSYQETQYF
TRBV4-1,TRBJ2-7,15,CASSQVTGGPIEQYF
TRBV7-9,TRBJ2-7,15,CASSHELAAGDEQYF
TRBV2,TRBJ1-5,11,CASKDEGPQHF
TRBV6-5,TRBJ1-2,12,CASSREGKGYTF
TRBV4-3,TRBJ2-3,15,CASSQGSGSTDTQYF
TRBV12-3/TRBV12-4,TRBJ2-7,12,CASSLDSREQYF
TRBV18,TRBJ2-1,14,CASSPRELAYEQFF
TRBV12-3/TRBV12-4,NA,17,CASSLFGAGSRGSEQYF
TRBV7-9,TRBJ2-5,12,CASSLEGTPGYF
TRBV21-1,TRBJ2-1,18,CASSKALGQGGSYNEQFF
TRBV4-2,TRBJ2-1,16,CASSQTSGGVNNEQFF
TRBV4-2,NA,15,CASSQARGGSYEQYF
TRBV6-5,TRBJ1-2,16,CASAKIPGQANYGYTF
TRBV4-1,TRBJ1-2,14,CASSQSDNSGGYTF
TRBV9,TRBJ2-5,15,CASSVVGSSQETQYF